Detailed here is one T cell receptor (beta chain). As handled by the study authors: Reference gene primer amplification gave estimated nucleated cell counts. Here immunoSEQ multiplex PCR was the method, and the copy in TCRdb shows in-frame clones only, minus some. V and J calls and clone size are as listed in that table; D and trimming were resolved from the DNA. The table has more than 100,000 clones, about 80% seen once. These data come from a study of blood T cell repertoires in COVID-19. Turning to the study itself: Acute and convalescent COVID-19 samples came from the United States, Italy and Spain.

Sequenced input: peripheral blood. This TCR derives from a woman aged 50 to 60 with acute or convalescent COVID-19.

For the CDR3, the DNA is TGTGCCAGTACCATTTATGGACAGTCGGACACTGAAGCTTTCTTT. Protein sequence: CASTIYGQSDTEAFF. The chain has TRBV19 and TRBJ1-1, with D perhaps matching TRBD1 (6 bases). The germline CDR1 and CDR2 sequences are LNHDA and SQIVND (reference sequence). The CDR3 is 15 amino acids. Trimming took 7 bases from V and 3 from J, leaving 18 bases between them.